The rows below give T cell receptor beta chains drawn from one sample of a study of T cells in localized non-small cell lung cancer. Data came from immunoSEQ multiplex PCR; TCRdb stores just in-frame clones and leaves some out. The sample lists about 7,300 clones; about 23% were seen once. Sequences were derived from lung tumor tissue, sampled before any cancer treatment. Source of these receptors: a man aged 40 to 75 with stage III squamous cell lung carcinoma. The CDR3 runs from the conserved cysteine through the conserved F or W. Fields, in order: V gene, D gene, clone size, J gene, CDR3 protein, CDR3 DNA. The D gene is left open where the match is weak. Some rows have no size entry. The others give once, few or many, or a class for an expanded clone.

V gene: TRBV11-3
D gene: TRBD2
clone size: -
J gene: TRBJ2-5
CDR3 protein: CASSPPVASGKETQYF
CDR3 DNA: TGTGCCAGCAGCCCCCCCGTGGCTAGCGGGAAAGAGACCCAGTACTTC

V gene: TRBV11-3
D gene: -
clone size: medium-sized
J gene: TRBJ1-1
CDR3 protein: CASSPQGGDTEAFF
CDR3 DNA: TGTGCCAGCAGTCCGCAGGGAGGGGACACTGAAGCTTTCTTT

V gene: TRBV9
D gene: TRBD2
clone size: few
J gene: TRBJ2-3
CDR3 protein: CASSVLGTSGSADTQYF
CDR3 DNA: TGTGCCAGCAGCGTGCTCGGGACTAGCGGGAGTGCAGATACGCAGTATTTT

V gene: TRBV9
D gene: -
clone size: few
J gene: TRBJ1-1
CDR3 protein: CASSVDRNTEAFF
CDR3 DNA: TGTGCCAGCAGCGTAGACAGGAACACTGAAGCTTTCTTT

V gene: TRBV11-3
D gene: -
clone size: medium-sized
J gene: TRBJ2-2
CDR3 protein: CASTPRQGNTGELFF
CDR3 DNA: TGTGCCAGCACCCCGAGGCAGGGAAACACCGGGGAGCTGTTTTTT

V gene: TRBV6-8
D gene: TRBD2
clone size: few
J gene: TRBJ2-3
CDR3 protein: CASSYSPGLATDTQYF
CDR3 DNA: TGTGCCAGCAGTTATTCTCCGGGACTAGCGACAGATACGCAGTATTTT

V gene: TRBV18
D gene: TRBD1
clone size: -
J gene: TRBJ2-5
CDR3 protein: CASSPLTGGLETQYF
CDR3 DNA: TGTGCCAGCTCACCTTTGACAGGGGGCTTAGAGACCCAGTACTTC

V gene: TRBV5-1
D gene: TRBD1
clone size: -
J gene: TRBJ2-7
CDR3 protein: CASSLMGQGAYEQYF
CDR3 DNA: TGCGCCAGCAGCCTGATGGGACAGGGTGCCTACGAGCAGTACTTC

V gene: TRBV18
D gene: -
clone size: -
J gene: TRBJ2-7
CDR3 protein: CASSRNQGENEQYF
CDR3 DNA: TGTGCCAGCTCACGCAACCAAGGCGAGAACGAGCAGTACTTC

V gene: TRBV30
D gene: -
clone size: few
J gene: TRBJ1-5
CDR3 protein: CAWSGGRNQPQHF
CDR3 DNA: TGTGCCTGGAGTGGGGGTCGCAATCAGCCCCAGCATTTT

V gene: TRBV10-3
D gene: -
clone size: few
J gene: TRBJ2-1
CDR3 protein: CAISEASKNEQFF
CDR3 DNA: TGTGCCATCAGTGAGGCTAGCAAAAATGAGCAGTTCTTC

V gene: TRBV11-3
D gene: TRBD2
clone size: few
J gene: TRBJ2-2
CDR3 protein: CASRVLAGGYTGELFF
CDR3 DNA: TGTGCCAGCAGAGTACTAGCGGGGGGCTACACCGGGGAGCTGTTTTTT

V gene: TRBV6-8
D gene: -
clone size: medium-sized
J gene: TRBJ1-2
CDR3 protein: CASRGTQASWGYTF
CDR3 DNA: TGTGCCAGCAGGGGGACGCAGGCTTCTTGGGGCTACACCTTC

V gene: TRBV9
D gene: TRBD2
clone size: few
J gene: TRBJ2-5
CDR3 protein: CASSTQTSGRFLETQYF
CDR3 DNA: TGTGCCAGCAGCACCCAGACTAGCGGGAGGTTTTTGGAGACCCAGTACTTC

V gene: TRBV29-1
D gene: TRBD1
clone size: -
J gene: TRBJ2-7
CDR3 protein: CSVGDRVTGEQYF
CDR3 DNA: TGCAGCGTTGGGGACAGGGTGACGGGCGAGCAGTACTTC

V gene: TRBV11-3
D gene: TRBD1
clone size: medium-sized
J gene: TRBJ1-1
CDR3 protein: CASSLDRGRRTEAFF
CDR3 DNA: TGTGCCAGCAGCTTGGACAGGGGGCGAAGAACTGAAGCTTTCTTT

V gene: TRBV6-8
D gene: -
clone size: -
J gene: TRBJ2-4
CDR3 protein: CASSSLSGAFIAKNIQYF
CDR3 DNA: TGTGCCAGCAGTTCACTTTCTGGGGCCTTCATAGCCAAAAACATTCAGTACTTC

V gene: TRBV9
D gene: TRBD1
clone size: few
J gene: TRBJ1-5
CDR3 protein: CASSADRGNQPQHF
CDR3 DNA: TGTGCCAGCAGCGCAGACAGGGGCAATCAGCCCCAGCATTTT

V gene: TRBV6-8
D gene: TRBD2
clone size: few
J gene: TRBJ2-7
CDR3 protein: CATSGRAYEQYF
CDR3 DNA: TGTGCCACTAGCGGGAGGGCCTACGAGCAGTACTTC

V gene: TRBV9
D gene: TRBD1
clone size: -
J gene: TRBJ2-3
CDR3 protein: CASSGGTGVDTQYF
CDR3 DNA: TGTGCCAGCAGCGGCGGGACAGGTGTAGATACGCAGTATTTT

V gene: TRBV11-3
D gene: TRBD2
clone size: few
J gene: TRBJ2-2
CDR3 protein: CASSSGLATGELFF
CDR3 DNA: TGTGCCAGCAGCTCAGGACTAGCAACCGGGGAGCTGTTTTTT

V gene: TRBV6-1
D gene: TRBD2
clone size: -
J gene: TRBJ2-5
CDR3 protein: CASSEAGGGAQETQYF
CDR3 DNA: TGTGCCAGCAGTGAAGCGGGCGGGGGGGCCCAAGAGACCCAGTACTTC

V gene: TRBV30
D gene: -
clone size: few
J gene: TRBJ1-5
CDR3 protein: CAWSYQGLQPQHF
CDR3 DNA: TGTGCCTGGAGTTATCAGGGACTGCAGCCCCAGCATTTT

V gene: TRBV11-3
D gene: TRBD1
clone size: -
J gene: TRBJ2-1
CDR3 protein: CASSLDRGLYNEQFF
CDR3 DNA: TGTGCCAGCAGCTTGGACAGGGGGCTCTACAATGAGCAGTTCTTC

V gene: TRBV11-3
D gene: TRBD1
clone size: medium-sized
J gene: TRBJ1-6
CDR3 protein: CASSLLGQANSPLHF
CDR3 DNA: TGTGCCAGCAGCTTATTGGGACAGGCGAATTCACCCCTCCACTTT

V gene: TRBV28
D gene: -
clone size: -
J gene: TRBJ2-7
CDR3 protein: CASSFQVYEQYF
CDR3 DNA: TGTGCCAGCAGTTTCCAGGTCTACGAGCAGTACTTC

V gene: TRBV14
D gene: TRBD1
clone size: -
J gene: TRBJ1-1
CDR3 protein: CASSHGWTGLIEAFF
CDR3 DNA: TGTGCCAGCAGCCATGGGTGGACAGGCTTAATAGAAGCTTTCTTT

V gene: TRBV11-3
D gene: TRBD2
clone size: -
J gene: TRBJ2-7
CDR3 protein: CASSSSGSSYEQYF
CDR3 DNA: TGTGCCAGCAGCTCCAGCGGGAGCTCCTACGAGCAGTACTTC

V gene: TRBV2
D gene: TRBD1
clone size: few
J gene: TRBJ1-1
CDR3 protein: CASVTGGSNTEAFF
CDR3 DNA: TGTGCCAGCGTGACAGGGGGTTCGAACACTGAAGCTTTCTTT

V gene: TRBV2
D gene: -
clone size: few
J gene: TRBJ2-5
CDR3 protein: CASRDQGGGQETQYF
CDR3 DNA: TGTGCCAGCAGGGATCAGGGGGGAGGCCAAGAGACCCAGTACTTC

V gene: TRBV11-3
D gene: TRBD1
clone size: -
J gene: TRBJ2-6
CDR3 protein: CASSLERGPGANVLTF
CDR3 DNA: TGTGCCAGCAGCTTGGAGAGGGGGCCTGGGGCCAACGTCCTGACTTTC

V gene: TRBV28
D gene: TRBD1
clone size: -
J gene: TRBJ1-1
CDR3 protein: CASSHDPGPGQGLTNTEAFF
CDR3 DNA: TGTGCCAGCAGCCACGACCCCGGCCCGGGACAGGGGTTAACGAACACTGAAGCTTTCTTT

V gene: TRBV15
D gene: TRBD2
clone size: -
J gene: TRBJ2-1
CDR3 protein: CATSRDRASGRAGQFF
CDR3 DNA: TGTGCCACCAGCAGAGATCGTGCTAGCGGGAGGGCCGGGCAGTTCTTC

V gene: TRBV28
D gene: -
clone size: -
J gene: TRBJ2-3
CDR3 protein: CASSFLSGTDTQYF
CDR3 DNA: TGTGCCAGCAGTTTCCTTTCAGGGACAGATACGCAGTATTTT

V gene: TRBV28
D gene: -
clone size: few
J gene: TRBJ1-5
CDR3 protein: CASSWGIRNQPQHF
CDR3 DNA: TGTGCCAGCAGTTGGGGGATTCGGAATCAGCCCCAGCATTTT

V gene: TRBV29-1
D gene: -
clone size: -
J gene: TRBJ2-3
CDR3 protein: CSVERLEADTQYF
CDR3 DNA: TGCAGCGTTGAAAGACTAGAGGCAGATACGCAGTATTTT

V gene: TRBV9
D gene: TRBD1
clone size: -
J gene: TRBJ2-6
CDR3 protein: CASSVTTGGSGANVLTF
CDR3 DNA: TGTGCCAGCAGCGTAACCACAGGGGGCTCTGGGGCCAACGTCCTGACTTTC

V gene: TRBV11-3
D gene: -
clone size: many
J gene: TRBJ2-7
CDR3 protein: CASSSREGSASYEQYF
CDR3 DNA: TGTGCCAGCAGCTCTCGTGAGGGGTCTGCCTCCTACGAGCAGTACTTC

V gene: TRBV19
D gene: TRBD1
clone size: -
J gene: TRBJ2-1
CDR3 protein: CASSIWTGGAATYNEQFF
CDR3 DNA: TGTGCCAGTAGTATCTGGACAGGGGGCGCGGCCACCTACAATGAGCAGTTCTTC

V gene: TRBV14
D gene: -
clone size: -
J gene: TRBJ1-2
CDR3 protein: CASSQRLGTDNYGYTF
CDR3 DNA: TGTGCCAGCAGCCAACGCCTCGGGACCGATAACTATGGCTACACCTTC

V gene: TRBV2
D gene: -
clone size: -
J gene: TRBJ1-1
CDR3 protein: CASTEGRTLNTEAFF
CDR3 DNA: TGTGCCAGCACCGAGGGTAGGACCCTGAACACTGAAGCTTTCTTT

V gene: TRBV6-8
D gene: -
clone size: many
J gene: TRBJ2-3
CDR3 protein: CASSYDPAGQYF
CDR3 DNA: TGTGCCAGCAGTTACGATCCAGCGGGGCAGTATTTT

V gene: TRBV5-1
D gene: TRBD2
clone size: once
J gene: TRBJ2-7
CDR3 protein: CASRSGTSGPRPYEQYF
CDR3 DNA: TGCGCCAGCAGATCGGGGACTAGCGGTCCGAGACCCTACGAGCAGTACTTC

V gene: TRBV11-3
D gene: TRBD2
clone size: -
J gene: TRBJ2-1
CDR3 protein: CASSLYGGANEQFF
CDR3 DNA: TGTGCCAGCAGCTTATACGGGGGGGCCAATGAGCAGTTCTTC

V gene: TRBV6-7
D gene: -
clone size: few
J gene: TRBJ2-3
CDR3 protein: CASSYGYTQYF
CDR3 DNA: TGTGCCAGCAGTTACGGCTATACGCAGTATTTT

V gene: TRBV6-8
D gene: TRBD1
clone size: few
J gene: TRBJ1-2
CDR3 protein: CASSQGQGLHGYTF
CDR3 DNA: TGTGCCAGCAGCCAGGGACAGGGATTGCATGGCTACACCTTC

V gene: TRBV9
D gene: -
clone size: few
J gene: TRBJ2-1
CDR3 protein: CASSVGRISSYNEQFF
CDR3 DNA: TGTGCCAGCAGCGTAGGACGAATAAGCTCCTACAATGAGCAGTTCTTC

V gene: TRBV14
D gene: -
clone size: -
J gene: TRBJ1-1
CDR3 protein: CASSQAQNTEAFF
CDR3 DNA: TGTGCCAGCAGCCAAGCACAGAACACTGAAGCTTTCTTT

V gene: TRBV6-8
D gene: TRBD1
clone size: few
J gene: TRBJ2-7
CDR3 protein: CASRETGGLHEQYF
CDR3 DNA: TGTGCCAGCAGGGAGACAGGGGGCCTCCACGAGCAGTACTTC

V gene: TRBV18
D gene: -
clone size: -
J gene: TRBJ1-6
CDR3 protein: CASSSGTGPGSLHF
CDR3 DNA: TGTGCCAGCTCTTCCGGGACGGGACCGGGGTCCCTCCACTTT

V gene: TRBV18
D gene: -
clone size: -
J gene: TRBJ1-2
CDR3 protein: CASSPEALANYGYTF
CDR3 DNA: TGTGCCAGCTCACCTGAAGCTTTAGCTAACTATGGCTACACCTTC

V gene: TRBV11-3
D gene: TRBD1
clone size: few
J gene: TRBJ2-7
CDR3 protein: CASSQVQGAAYEQYF
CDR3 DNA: TGTGCCAGCAGCCAGGTCCAGGGGGCGGCCTACGAGCAGTACTTC

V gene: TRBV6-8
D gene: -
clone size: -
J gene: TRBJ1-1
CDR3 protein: CASSVTGPNTEAFF
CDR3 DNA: TGTGCCAGCAGCGTAACAGGACCGAACACTGAAGCTTTCTTT

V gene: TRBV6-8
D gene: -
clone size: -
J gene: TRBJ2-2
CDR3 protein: CASRQVSNTGELFF
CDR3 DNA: TGTGCCAGCAGGCAGGTATCCAACACCGGGGAGCTGTTTTTT

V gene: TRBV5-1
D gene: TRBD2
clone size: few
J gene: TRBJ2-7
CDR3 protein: CASSQGAGGTYEQYF
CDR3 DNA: TGCGCCAGCAGCCAAGGGGCGGGGGGGACCTACGAGCAGTACTTC

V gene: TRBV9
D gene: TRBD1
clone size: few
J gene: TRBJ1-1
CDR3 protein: CASSPRDSSAFF
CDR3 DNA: TGTGCCAGCAGCCCCCGGGACAGTTCTGCTTTCTTT

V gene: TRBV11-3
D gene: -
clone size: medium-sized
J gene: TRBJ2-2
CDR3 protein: CASSLVAANTGELFF
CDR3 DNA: TGTGCCAGCAGCTTAGTTGCGGCGAACACCGGGGAGCTGTTTTTT

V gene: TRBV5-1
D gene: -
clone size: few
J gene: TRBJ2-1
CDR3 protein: CASSQGQTPVWEQFF
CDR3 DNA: TGCGCCAGCAGCCAGGGACAAACCCCTGTATGGGAGCAGTTCTTC

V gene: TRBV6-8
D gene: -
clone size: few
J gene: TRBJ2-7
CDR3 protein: CASSYNTGYEQYF
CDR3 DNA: TGTGCCAGCAGTTACAACACAGGGTACGAGCAGTACTTC